This T cell receptor beta chain was obtained from a study of shared clonotypes between healthy human individuals. Sequenced by immunoSEQ multiplex PCR; TCRdb stores in-frame clones only, minus some. The table includes around 1.5 million clones, 95% to 99% detected once. The receptor was derived from a man younger than 40 in good health. Sequencing input: naive CD4+ T cells sorted from blood. Subset specified: CD45RA+ positively selected.

The chain's CDR3 is CASSLAHRGRDTQYF. The CDR3 DNA follows: TGTGCCAGCAGCTTGGCCCACAGGGGGCGAGATACGCAGTATTTT. The chain combines TRBV5-5 with TRBJ2-3, with 9 bases matching TRBD1. Looked up from germline, CDR1 is SGHKS and CDR2 is YYEKEE (reference sequence). The CDR3 sequence is 15 residues long. V shed 0 bases and J 5 bases; nucleotides not matched to a gene: 4.